This TCR beta chain was identified during a study of blood T cell repertoires in COVID-19. Study overall: The samples span acute and convalescent COVID-19 from the United States, Italy and Spain.

Researchers sorted participants into cohorts using their self-reported clinical history. Those designated as exposed participants met a COVID-19 case within 2 weeks before study entry. Looked up from germline, CDR1 is MNHEY and CDR2 is SMNVEV (reference sequence). V lost 8 bases and J lost 8, with 15 bases in between. The CDR3 loop spans 13 amino acids. The data were produced by immunoSEQ multiplex PCR, yet TCRdb's version contains in-frame clones alone and is incomplete. The repertoire holds around 130,000 clones, with less than 85% as singletons. Sequenced input: PBMCs or T cells enriched from blood (not recorded which). V is TRBV27 and J is TRBJ1-4; a possible D gene is TRBD1 (6 bases). This sequence originates from a woman younger than 30 who had been exposed to COVID-19. In nucleotides, the CDR3 is TGTGCCAGCTCCAACAGGGTGGGAGAAAAACTGTTTTTT. It codes for CASSNRVGEKLFF.